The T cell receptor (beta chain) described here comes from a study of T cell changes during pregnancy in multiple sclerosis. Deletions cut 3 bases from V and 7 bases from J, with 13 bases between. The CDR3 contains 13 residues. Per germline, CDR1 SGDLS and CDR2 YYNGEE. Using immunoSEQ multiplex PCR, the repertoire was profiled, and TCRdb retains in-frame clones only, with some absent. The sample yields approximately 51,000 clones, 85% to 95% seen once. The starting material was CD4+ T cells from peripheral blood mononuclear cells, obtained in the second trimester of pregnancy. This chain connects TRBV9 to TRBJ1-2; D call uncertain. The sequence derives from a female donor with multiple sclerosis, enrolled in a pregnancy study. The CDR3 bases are TGTGCCAGCAGCGGGGTGGTCGAGGCTGGCTACACCTTC. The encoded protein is CASSGVVEAGYTF. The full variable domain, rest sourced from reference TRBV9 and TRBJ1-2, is DSGVTQTPKHLITATGQRVTLRCSPRSGDLSVYWYQQSLDQGLQFLIQYYNGEERAKGNILERFSAQQFPDLHSELNLSSLELGDSALYFCASSGVVEAGYTFGSGTRLTVV.